This TCR beta chain comes out of a study of shared clonotypes between healthy human individuals. Genomic DNA from each subset was divided evenly over several immunoSEQ plates. Each sorted subset replicate got 200 ng genomic DNA, roughly 33,000 genomes. The assay was immunoSEQ multiplex PCR, and TCRdb's table has in-frame clones only and misses some. This table has over 2 million clones, 85% to 95% appearing once. The study enrolled healthy HIV-negative adults without recent acute infections or vaccinations as donors. CD4+ cells underwent separation, giving CD45RA+ naive and CD45RA-negative memory subsets. This CDR3 has 13 residues. Trimming stripped 4 bases from V and 5 bases from J, with 12 bases between. Germline CDR1 and CDR2: SGHRS and YFSETQ.

This chain uses TRBV5-1 with TRBJ2-5; possibly TRBD2 for D (6 bases). The clonotype comes from a man in his late teens or twenties in good health. Some clones in this sample may be carry-over from other donors' samples. The specimen sequenced was naive CD4+ T cells from PBMCs. This sample's subset: CD45RA+ positively selected. CDR3 residues: CASSRGGDETQYF. The CDR3 nucleotides read TGCGCCAGCAGCCGGGGCGGGGACGAGACCCAGTACTTC.